Listed here are 5 T cell receptor beta chains from one sample, sequenced in a study of blood T cells in healthy people across ages. The authors ran a second PCR of 7 to 11 cycles using a sample-barcoded 5' primer and a J-beta primer mix. TCRdb reprocessed the 5' RACE reads with MiXCR, giving one entry per CDR3 protein. The table includes just under 900,000 distinct CDR3 sequences, 29% detected once. Sequencing used blood. Every receptor here comes from an elderly woman in good health.

This clonotype was observed many times. The V gene is TRBV10-3, the J gene TRBJ2-5, with 11 bases matching TRBD1. After removal of 6 bases from V and 4 bases from J, the junction contained 7 bases not matched to a gene. The CDR3 runs 15 residues. CDR1 ENHRY and CDR2 SYGVKD come from the germline V gene. The CDR3 coding sequence is TGTGCCATCAGGGACAGGGGGCGCGATTCAGAGACCCAGTACTTC. Translated: CAIRDRGRDSETQYF.

This clonotype was seen ten or more times. The gene calls are TRBV28 and TRBJ1-4, with D unclear. This CDR3 spans 14 amino acids. The germline gives CDR1 MDHEN, CDR2 SYDVKM. Trimming removed 4 bases at V and 2 bases at J, with 8 bases between. The CDR3 nucleotides are TGTGCCAGCAGTTCCGGGTCGACTAATGAAAAACTGTTTTTT. Its protein product is CASSSGSTNEKLFF.

This clonotype was seen many times. J is TRBJ2-5 and V is TRBV20-1; D is possibly TRBD1 (5 bases). Trimming removed 2 bases from V and 4 bases from J, with 8 bases in between. The germline CDR1 and CDR2 sequences are DFQATT and SNEGSKA (reference sequence). This CDR3 has 12 residues. This chain's CDR3 is CSARPGLETQYF. CDR3 nucleotides: TGCAGTGCTAGACCAGGGTTAGAGACCCAGTACTTC.

This clonotype showed up many times. The chain has TRBV6-2 or TRBV6-3 and TRBJ1-1; D is possibly TRBD1 (6 bases). CDR3 size: 14 residues. Germline V gives CDR1 MNHEY, CDR2 SVGEGT. Trimming removed 5 bases at V and 1 base at J, with 11 bases between. CDR3 sequence (DNA): TGTGCCAGCAGTCCGAACAGGGAGAACACTGAAGCTTTCTTT. Translated: CASSPNRENTEAFF.

This clonotype was detected many times. This sequence joins TRBV14 and TRBJ1-2; D perhaps matches TRBD1 (5 bases). CDR1 and CDR2 from the germline V gene are SGHDN and FVKESK. CDR3 length: 15 amino acids. V lost 4 bases, J lost 2 bases, and 14 bases lay in between. The CDR3 spells CASSPWGRPNYGYTF. DNA of the CDR3: TGTGCCAGCAGCCCCTGGGGGAGACCCAACTATGGCTACACCTTC.